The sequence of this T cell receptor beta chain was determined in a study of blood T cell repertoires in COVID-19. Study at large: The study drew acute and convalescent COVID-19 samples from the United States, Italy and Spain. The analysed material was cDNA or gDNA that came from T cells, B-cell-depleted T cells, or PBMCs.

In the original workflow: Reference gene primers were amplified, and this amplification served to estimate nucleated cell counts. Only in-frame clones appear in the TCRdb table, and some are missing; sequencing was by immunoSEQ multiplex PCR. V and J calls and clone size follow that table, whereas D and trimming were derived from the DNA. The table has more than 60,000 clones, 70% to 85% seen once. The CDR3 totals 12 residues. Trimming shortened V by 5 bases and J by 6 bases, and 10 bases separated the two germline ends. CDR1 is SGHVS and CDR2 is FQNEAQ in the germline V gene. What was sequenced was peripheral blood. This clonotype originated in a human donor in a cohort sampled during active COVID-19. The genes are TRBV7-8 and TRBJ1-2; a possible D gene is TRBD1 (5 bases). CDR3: CASSPGGNGYTF. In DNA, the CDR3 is TGTGCCAGCAGCCCGGGGGGGAATGGCTACACCTTC. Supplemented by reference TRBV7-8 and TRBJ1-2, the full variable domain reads GAGVSQSPRYKVAKRGQDVALRCDPISGHVSLFWYQQALGQGPEFLTYFQNEAQLDKSGLPSDRFFAERPEGSVSTLKIQRTQQEDSAVYLCASSPGGNGYTFGSGTRLTVV.